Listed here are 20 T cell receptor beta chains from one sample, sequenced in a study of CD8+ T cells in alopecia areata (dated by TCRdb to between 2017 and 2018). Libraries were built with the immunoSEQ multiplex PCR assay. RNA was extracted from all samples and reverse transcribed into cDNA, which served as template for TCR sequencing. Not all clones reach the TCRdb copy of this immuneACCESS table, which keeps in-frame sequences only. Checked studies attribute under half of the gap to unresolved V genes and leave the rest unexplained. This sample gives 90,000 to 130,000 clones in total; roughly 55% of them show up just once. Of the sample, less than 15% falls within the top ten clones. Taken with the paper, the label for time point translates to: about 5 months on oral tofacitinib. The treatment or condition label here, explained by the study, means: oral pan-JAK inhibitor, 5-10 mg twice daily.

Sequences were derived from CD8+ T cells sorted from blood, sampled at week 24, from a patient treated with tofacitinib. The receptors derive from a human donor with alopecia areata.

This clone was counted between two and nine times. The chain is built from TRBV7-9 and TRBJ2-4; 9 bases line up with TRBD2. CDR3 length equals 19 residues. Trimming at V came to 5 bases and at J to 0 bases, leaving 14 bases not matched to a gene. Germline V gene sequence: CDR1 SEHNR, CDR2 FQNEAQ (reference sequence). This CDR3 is CASSALGSGGTIAKNIQYF. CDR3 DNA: TGTGCCAGCAGCGCCTTGGGTAGCGGGGGAACGATAGCCAAAAACATTCAGTACTTC.

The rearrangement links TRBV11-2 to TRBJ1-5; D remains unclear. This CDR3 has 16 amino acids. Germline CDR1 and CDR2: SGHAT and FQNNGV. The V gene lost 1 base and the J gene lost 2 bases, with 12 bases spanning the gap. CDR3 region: CASSLVGLSGNQPQHF. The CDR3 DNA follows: TGTGCCAGCAGCTTAGTGGGCTTGAGTGGCAATCAGCCCCAGCATTTT.

The CDR3 DNA sequence: TGTGCCTGGAGGGAAGACGCAGGAGGCATGAAGGCTTTCTTT. Translated: CAWREDAGGMKAFF. This chain connects TRBV30 to TRBJ1-1; no definite D call. Germline CDR1 and CDR2: GTSNPN and SVGIG (reference sequence). The CDR3 is made up of 14 amino acids. V gave up 3 bases and J gave up 11 bases, with 22 bases separating them.

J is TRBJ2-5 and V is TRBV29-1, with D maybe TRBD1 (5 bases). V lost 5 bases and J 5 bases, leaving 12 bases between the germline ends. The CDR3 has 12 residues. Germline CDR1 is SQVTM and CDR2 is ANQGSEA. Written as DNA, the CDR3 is TGCAGCGTTTGTCTGGGGCAGGAGACCCAGTACTTC. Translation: CSVCLGQETQYF.

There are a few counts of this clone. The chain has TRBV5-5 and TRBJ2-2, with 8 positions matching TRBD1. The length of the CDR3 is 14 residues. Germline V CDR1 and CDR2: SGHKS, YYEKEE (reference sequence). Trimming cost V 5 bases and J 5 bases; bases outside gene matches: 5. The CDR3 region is CASRRDRLTGELFF. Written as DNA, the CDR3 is TGTGCCAGCAGGAGGGACAGGTTGACCGGGGAGCTGTTTTTT.

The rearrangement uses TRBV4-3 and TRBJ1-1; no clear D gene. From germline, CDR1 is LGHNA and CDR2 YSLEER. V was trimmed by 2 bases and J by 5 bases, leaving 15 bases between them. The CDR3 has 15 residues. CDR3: CASSQIRASETEAFF. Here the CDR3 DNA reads TGCGCCAGCAGCCAAATCCGGGCCTCGGAAACTGAAGCTTTCTTT.

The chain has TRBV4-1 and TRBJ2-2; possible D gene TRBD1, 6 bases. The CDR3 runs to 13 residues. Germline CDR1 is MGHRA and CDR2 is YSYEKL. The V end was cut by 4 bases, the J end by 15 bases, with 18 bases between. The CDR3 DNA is TGCGCCAGCAGCCTCTACATGCGAGACAGGATGTTTTTT. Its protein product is CASSLYMRDRMFF.

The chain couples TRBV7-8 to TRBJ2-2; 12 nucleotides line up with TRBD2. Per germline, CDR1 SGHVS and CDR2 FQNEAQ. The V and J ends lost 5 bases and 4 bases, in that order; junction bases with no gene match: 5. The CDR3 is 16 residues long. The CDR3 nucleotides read TGTGCCAGCAGCATTGGACTAGCGGGGATCACCGGGGAGCTGTTTTTT. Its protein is CASSIGLAGITGELFF.

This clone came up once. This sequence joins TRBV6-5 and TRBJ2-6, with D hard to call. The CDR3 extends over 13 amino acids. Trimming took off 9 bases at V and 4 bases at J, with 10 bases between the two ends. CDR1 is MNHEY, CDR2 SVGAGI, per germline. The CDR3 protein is CASLGTGANVLTF. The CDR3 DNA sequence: TGTGCCAGTCTAGGAACCGGGGCCAACGTCCTGACTTTC.

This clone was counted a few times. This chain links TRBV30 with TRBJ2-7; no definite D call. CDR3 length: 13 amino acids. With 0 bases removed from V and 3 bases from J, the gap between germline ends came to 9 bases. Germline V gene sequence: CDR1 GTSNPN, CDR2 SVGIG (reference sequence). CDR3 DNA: TGTGCCTGGAGTGTAGGCGGATTCTACGAGCAGTACTTC. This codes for CAWSVGGFYEQYF.

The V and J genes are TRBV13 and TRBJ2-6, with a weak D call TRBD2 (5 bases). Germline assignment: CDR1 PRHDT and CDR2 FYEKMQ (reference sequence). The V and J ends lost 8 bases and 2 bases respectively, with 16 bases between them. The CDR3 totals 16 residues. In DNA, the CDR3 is TGTGCCAGCGAAGGGAGTGGGGTACCTGGGGCCAACGTCCTGACTTTC. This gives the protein CASEGSGVPGANVLTF. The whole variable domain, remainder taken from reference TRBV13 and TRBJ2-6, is AAGVIQSPRHLIKEKRETATLKCYPIPRHDTVYWYQQGPGQDPQFLISFYEKMQSDKGSIPDRFSAQQFSDYHSELNMSSLELGDSALYFCASEGSGVPGANVLTFGAGSRLTVL.

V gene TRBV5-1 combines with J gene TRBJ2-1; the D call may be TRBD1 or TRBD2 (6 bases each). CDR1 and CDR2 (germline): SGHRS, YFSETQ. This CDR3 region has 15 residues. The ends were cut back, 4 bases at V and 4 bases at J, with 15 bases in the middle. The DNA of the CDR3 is TGCGCCAGCAGCCCGGAGGGTGGACAGTACAATGAGCAGTTCTTC. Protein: CASSPEGGQYNEQFF.

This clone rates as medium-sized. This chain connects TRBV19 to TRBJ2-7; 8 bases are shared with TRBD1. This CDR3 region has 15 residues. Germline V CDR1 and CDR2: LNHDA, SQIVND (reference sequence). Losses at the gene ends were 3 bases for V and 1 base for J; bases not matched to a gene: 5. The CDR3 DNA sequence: TGTGCCAGTAGTATGGGACAGGAGACTTCCTACGAGCAGTACTTC. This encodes CASSMGQETSYEQYF.

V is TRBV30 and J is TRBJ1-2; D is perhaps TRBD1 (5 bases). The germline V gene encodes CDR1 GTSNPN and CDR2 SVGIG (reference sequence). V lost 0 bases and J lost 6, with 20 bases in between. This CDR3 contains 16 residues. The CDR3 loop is CAWSVLWQGANDGYTF. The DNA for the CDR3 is TGTGCCTGGAGTGTACTCTGGCAGGGAGCTAATGATGGCTACACCTTC.

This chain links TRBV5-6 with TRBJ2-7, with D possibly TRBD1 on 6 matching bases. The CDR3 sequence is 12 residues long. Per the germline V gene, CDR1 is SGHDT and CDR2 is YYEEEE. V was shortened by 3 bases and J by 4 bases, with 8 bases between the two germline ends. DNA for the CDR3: TGTGCCAGCAGCTCCACAGGGTACGAGCAGTACTTC. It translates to CASSSTGYEQYF.

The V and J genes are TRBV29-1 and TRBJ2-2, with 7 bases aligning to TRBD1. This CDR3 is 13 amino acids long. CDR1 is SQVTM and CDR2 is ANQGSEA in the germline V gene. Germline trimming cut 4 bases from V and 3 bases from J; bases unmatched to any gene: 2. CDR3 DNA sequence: TGCAGCGTTGTCCAGGGGGACACCGGGGAGCTGTTTTTT. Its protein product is CSVVQGDTGELFF.

The CDR3 sequence is CASSLRTGNKNIQYF. For the CDR3, the DNA is TGTGCCAGCAGCCTTAGGACGGGGAATAAAAACATTCAGTACTTC. The chain recombines TRBV13 with TRBJ2-4; D is possibly TRBD2 (5 bases). The CDR3 is 15 amino acids. Germline V gene sequence: CDR1 PRHDT, CDR2 FYEKMQ (reference sequence). V dropped 5 bases and J dropped 4 bases, with 15 bases sitting between them.

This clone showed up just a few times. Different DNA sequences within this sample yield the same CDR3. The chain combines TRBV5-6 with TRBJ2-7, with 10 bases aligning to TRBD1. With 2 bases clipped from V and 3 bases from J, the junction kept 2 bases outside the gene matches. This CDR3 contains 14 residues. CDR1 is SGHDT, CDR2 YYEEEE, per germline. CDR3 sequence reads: CASSFGTGVYEQYF. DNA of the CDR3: TGTGCCAGCAGCTTCGGGACAGGGGTCTACGAGCAGTACTTC.

The CDR3 reads CASSSSNRGDISEQYF. In nucleotides, the CDR3 is TGTGCCAGCAGTTCTTCAAATAGAGGGGACATCAGCGAGCAGTACTTC. This chain connects TRBV27 to TRBJ2-7; a weak D match, TRBD1 (6 bases). The CDR3 extends over 16 amino acids. V was shortened by 4 bases and J by 6 bases, with 22 bases between the two germline ends. The V gene's germline CDR1 is MNHEY and CDR2 SMNVEV (reference sequence).

The DNA for the CDR3 is TGTGCCAGCAGCTCAGGGACGCCCGAAGCTTTCTTT. It specifies CASSSGTPEAFF. This chain links TRBV11-2 with TRBJ1-1; the D gene is possibly TRBD1 (5 bases). The CDR3 is 12 residues long. CDR1 is SGHAT, CDR2 FQNNGV, per germline. The ends were cut back, 4 bases at V and 8 bases at J, with 11 bases in the middle. The full variable domain, in which reference TRBV11-2 and TRBJ1-1 provide the parts outside the CDR3, is EAGVAQSPRYKIIEKRQSVAFWCNPISGHATLYWYQQILGQGPKLLIQFQNNGVVDDSQLPKDRFSAERLKGVDSTLKIQPAKLEDSAVYLCASSSGTPEAFFGQGTRLTVV.